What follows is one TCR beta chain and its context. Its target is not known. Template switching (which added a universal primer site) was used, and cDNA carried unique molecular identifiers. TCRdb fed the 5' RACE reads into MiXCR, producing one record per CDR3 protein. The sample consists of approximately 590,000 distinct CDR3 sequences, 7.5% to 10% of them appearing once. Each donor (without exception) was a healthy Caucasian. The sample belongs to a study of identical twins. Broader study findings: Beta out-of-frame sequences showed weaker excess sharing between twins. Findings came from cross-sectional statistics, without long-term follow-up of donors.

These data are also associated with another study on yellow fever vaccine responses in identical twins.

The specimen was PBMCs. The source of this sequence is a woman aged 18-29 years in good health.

The CDR3 loop is CAISESIRGSGANVLTF. Here the CDR3 DNA reads TGTGCCATCAGTGAGTCGATAAGGGGCTCTGGGGCCAACGTCCTGACTTTC. The gene calls are TRBV10-3 and TRBJ2-6; TRBD1 might be the D (5 bases). Trimming shortened V by 0 bases and J by 0 bases, and 9 bases separated the two germline ends. The CDR3 totals 17 residues. Germline values: CDR1 ENHRY, CDR2 SYGVKD.